Each of the 4 T cell receptor beta chains below was sequenced from the same sample in a study of blood T cell repertoires in COVID-19. Produced via immunoSEQ multiplex PCR; TCRdb's table is partial and in-frame only. The data show 120,000 or so clones, about 89% seen once. Sequencing was carried out using peripheral blood. Every receptor here comes from a woman aged 70 to 79 with acute or convalescent COVID-19.

The chain uses TRBV2 and TRBJ1-3; a possible D gene is TRBD1 (6 bases). The CDR3 contains 14 residues. CDR1 SNHLY and CDR2 FYNNEI come from the germline V gene. Trimming took 11 bases from V and 0 from J, leaving 14 bases between them. CDR3 region: CASGQRHSGNTIYF. The CDR3 DNA is TGTGCCTCTGGACAGCGTCACTCTGGAAACACCATATATTTT.

The chain joins TRBV6-4 to TRBJ1-5, with D perhaps matching TRBD1 (5 bases). There are 14 residues in the CDR3. Germline CDR1 MRHNA, CDR2 SNTAGT. Between the trimmed V and J ends, which lost 5 bases and 0 bases, there was a span of 8 bases. As DNA, the CDR3 is TGTGCCAGCAGTCTGACAGCTAGCAATCAGCCCCAGCATTTT. Its translation is CASSLTASNQPQHF.

The chain joins TRBV30 to TRBJ1-1; no firm D call. The CDR3 consists of 13 residues. V lost 0 bases and J 4 bases, leaving 9 bases between the germline ends. Germline values: CDR1 GTSNPN, CDR2 SVGIG (reference sequence). CDR3 in DNA: TGTGCCTGGAGTGTACAGAGTGGCACTGAAGCTTTCTTT. As protein: CAWSVQSGTEAFF.

This chain connects TRBV6-5 to TRBJ1-2, with a weak D call TRBD1 (5 bases). This CDR3 has 14 residues. V lost 3 bases and J 4 bases, leaving 12 bases between the germline ends. Looked up from germline, CDR1 is MNHEY and CDR2 is SVGAGI. The CDR3 reads CASSYLQGTYGYTF. The CDR3 DNA reads as TGTGCCAGCAGTTATCTTCAGGGAACCTATGGCTACACCTTC.